This TCR beta chain was identified during a study of PD-L1 blockade in urothelial cancer. Whole-study context: Blood analysis took place 3 weeks (second dose) and 6 weeks after treatment start. Study conclusions and caveats: In blood at 3 weeks, tumor-associated clones expanded more among patients with durable benefit.

Measured with immunoSEQ multiplex PCR; TCRdb has only the in-frame clones, and not every one. The sample has around 110,000 clones, around 89% seen once; the top ten hold roughly 1.8%. Remarks on this clone: Antigen unknown.

V lost 4 bases to trimming and J lost 3 bases; unmatched junction nucleotides: 12. Germline V gene sequence: CDR1 SGHRS, CDR2 YFSETQ. The CDR3 is made up of 17 amino acids. Time point meaning: peripheral blood 6 weeks after treatment start. This clonotype was sampled from a man in his sixties with urothelial cancer. The chain employs TRBV5-1 and TRBJ2-2; TRBD1 matches 7 bases. This specimen was PBMCs, taken around atezolizumab (anti-PD-L1) treatment. CDR3 DNA: TGCGCCAGCAGCGCCCAAACCGGGACAGATTACACCGGGGAGCTGTTTTTT. This encodes CASSAQTGTDYTGELFF.